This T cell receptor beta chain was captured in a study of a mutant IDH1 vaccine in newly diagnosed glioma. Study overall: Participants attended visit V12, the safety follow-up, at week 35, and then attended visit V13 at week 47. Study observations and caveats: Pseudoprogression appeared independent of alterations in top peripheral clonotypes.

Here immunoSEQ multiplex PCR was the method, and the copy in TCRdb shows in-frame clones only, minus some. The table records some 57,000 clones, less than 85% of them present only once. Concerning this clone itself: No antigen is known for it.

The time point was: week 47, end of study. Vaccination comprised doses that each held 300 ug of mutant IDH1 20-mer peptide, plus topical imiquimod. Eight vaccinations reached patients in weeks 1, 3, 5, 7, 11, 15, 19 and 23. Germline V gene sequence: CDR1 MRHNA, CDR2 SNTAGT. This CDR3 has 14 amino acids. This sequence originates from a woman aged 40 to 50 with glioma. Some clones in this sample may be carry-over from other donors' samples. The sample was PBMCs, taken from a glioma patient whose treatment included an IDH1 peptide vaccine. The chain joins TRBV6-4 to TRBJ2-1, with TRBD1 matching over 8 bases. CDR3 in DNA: TGTGACACGCCCAGGGGGCGTCCCTACAATGAGCAGTTCTTC. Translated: CDTPRGRPYNEQFF.